This T cell receptor beta chain originates from a study of naive and memory T cell subsets. This CDR3 is 16 amino acids long. J gave up 5 bases and V 5 bases, and 13 bases lay outside the gene matches. The V gene's germline CDR1 is SEHNR and CDR2 FQNEAQ (reference sequence). Turning to this clonotype: Its antigen is unidentified.

Findings and caveats of the study: In naive cells, over 95% of TCR sequences were seen only once.

The beta constant-region primer was an equimolar mix of two oligonucleotides covering TRBC1 and TRBC2. Four rounds of PCR amplified the ligated cDNA using nested alpha and beta constant-region primers plus SP2. TCRdb ran MiXCR on the UMI-ligation and nested PCR reads and lists one entry per CDR3 protein. Among tens of thousands of distinct CDR3 sequences listed, about 9.9% were seen once. The chain combines TRBV7-9 with TRBJ2-7; 9 bases line up with TRBD2. Sequenced material: naive CD8+ T cells from blood. This receptor was identified in a human donor in good health. The CDR3 region is CASSPRGGRESHEQYF. CDR3 nucleotide sequence: TGTGCCAGCAGCCCCCGGGGCGGGAGGGAGTCCCACGAGCAGTACTTC.